The 10 T cell receptor beta chains below all came from one sample that was sequenced in a study of response to subunit inactivated influenza vaccine. TCRdb reanalysed the RT-PCR reads using MiXCR and keeps one entry per CDR3 protein. The sample holds 550,000 to 800,000 distinct CDR3 sequences, about 15% seen once. Sequencing used PBMCs from blood, obtained 11 to 12 days after vaccination. The receptors shown here come from a man over 45 who received an inactivated influenza vaccine.

This clonotype showed up just a few times. The J gene is TRBJ2-1, the V gene TRBV4-2; 8 nucleotides line up with TRBD1. The junction had 10 bases not matched to a gene; V was cut back by 4 bases and J by 8 bases. CDR3 size: 15 residues. Germline CDR1 is LGHNA and CDR2 is YNFKEQ. The CDR3 reads CASSPFPGQADEQFF. The CDR3 DNA reads TGTGCCAGCAGCCCGTTCCCGGGACAGGCGGATGAGCAGTTCTTC.

This clonotype has just a few counts. The genes are TRBV5-1 and TRBJ2-1, with D hard to call. The CDR3 has 13 amino acids. Trimming cost V 4 bases and J 10 bases, with 15 bases left between them. Per germline, CDR1 SGHRS and CDR2 YFSETQ. The CDR3 here is CASSVPLADEQFF. The CDR3 coding sequence is TGCGCCAGCAGCGTACCTCTCGCAGACGAGCAGTTCTTC.

V usage is TRBV15 and J usage is TRBJ1-1; D possibly corresponds to TRBD1 (5 bases). V was cut by 0 bases and J by 4 bases, with 12 bases left in between. This CDR3 has 15 amino acids. CDR1 and CDR2 (germline): LNHNV, YYDKDF (reference sequence). CDR3 residues: CATSREVRAATEAFF. In DNA form, the CDR3 reads TGTGCCACCAGCAGAGAGGTCAGGGCGGCCACTGAAGCTTTCTTT.

The chain employs TRBV10-3 and TRBJ2-1, with D perhaps matching TRBD1 or TRBD2 (5 bases each). Trimming cost V 6 bases and J 5 bases, with 17 bases left between them. The CDR3 contains 15 residues. Looked up from germline, CDR1 is ENHRY and CDR2 is SYGVKD. This chain's CDR3 is CAISSSSQGDNEQFF. In DNA form, the CDR3 reads TGTGCCATCAGCTCTAGCAGCCAGGGTGACAATGAGCAGTTCTTC.

The chain is built from TRBV29-1 and TRBJ2-5; 8 positions match TRBD1. CDR3 size: 14 residues. V was clipped by 4 bases and J by 4 bases; unmatched bases: 8. Germline CDR1 reads SQVTM; CDR2 reads ANQGSEA. The CDR3 is CSVVQGALGETQYF. The CDR3 bases are TGCAGCGTTGTTCAGGGGGCGTTGGGAGAGACCCAGTACTTC.

This clonotype was recorded a few times. This chain joins TRBV9 and TRBJ1-2; D not certain. Trimming shortened V by 0 bases and J by 5 bases, and 5 bases separated the two germline ends. Germline V gene sequence: CDR1 SGDLS, CDR2 YYNGEE. The CDR3 spans 12 residues. The CDR3 is CASSVGEYGYTF. CDR3 coding DNA: TGTGCCAGCAGCGTAGGAGAATATGGCTACACCTTC.

This sequence joins TRBV20-1 and TRBJ2-1; 12 bases align to TRBD2. The CDR3 contains 18 residues. Unmatched junction bases numbered 12, after V lost 1 base and J lost 5 bases. Germline assignment: CDR1 DFQATT and CDR2 SNEGSKA (reference sequence). The CDR3 nucleotides are TGCAGTGCTAGAGGAGGCGGAACTAGCGGGAGGTCTCACAATGAGCAGTTCTTC. Amino acids: CSARGGGTSGRSHNEQFF.

There are many counts of this clonotype. The rearrangement uses TRBV27 and TRBJ2-1; TRBD2 agrees at 10 bases. Germline lookup yields CDR1 MNHEY and CDR2 SMNVEV (reference sequence). Trimming cost V 8 bases and J 2 bases; bases outside gene matches: 3. The CDR3 runs 14 residues. CDR3: CASSGTSAYNEQFF. In DNA, the CDR3 is TGTGCCAGCTCCGGGACTAGCGCCTACAATGAGCAGTTCTTC.

This clonotype has at least ten counts. In DNA, the CDR3 is TGTGCCAGCAGTCCCCCGAGGGGCTACAATGAGCAGTTCTTC. As protein: CASSPPRGYNEQFF. This rearrangement joins TRBV28 to TRBJ2-1, with D perhaps given as TRBD1 or TRBD2 (5 bases each). CDR3 length: 14 residues. The germline V gene has CDR1 MDHEN and CDR2 SYDVKM. V was clipped by 5 bases and J by 3 bases, with 11 bases between them.

The chain recombines TRBV20-1 with TRBJ1-1; maybe TRBD1 (6 bases). The CDR3 extends over 18 amino acids. Germline V gene lookup returns CDR1 DFQATT and CDR2 SNEGSKA (reference sequence). Trimming took off 0 bases at V and 0 bases at J, with 20 bases between the two ends. The CDR3 here is CSARDSGTLTLMNTEAFF. CDR3 nucleotide sequence: TGCAGTGCTAGAGATAGCGGGACACTCACACTCATGAACACTGAAGCTTTCTTT.